Shown below are 13 T cell receptor beta chains from a single sample sequenced in a study of CD8 T cells in Susac syndrome. Reverse transcription of roughly 0.45 to 1 ug RNA was performed with random hexamers. MiXCR, run by TCRdb on the immunoSEQ multiplex PCR reads, gives a single entry per CDR3 protein. The sample has about 200,000 distinct CDR3 sequences, more than 90% seen once. The sequenced sample consisted of CD4+ T cells from PBMCs. All receptors come from a human donor with multiple sclerosis.

CDR3: CATTETAKNTEAFF. The CDR3 DNA reads TGTGCCACCACGGAGACGGCCAAGAACACTGAAGCTTTCTTT. The J gene is TRBJ1-1, the V gene TRBV15; D not resolved. CDR1 and CDR2 (germline): LNHNV, YYDKDF (reference sequence). V dropped 7 bases and J dropped 1 base, with 13 bases sitting between them. The CDR3 is 14 amino acids.

This chain links TRBV15 with TRBJ2-7, with 10 nucleotides matching TRBD1. CDR3 length: 15 amino acids. The V and J ends lost 1 base and 5 bases, in that order; junction bases with no gene match: 5. Germline V gene lookup returns CDR1 LNHNV and CDR2 YYDKDF (reference sequence). The CDR3 DNA follows: TGTGCCACCAGCAGAGTGGGGACAGGGGTTAACGAGCAGTACTTC. Translated: CATSRVGTGVNEQYF.

The chain carries TRBV27 and TRBJ1-2; D is unresolved. From germline, CDR1 is MNHEY and CDR2 SMNVEV (reference sequence). CDR3 length equals 13 residues. V was trimmed by 6 bases and J by 3 bases, leaving 11 bases between them. This chain's CDR3 is CASRDVEDYGYTF. CDR3 DNA sequence: TGTGCCAGCAGAGATGTTGAGGACTATGGCTACACCTTC.

The rearrangement links TRBV20-1 to TRBJ2-2, with D perhaps matching TRBD1 or TRBD2 (5 bases each). The germline CDR1 and CDR2 sequences are DFQATT and SNEGSKA (reference sequence). Trimming left V 2 bases short and J 0 bases short, with 13 bases between. The CDR3 has 16 residues. For the CDR3, the DNA is TGCAGTGCTAGACCCCCCGGGACCTCGAACACCGGGGAGCTGTTTTTT. Translating it yields CSARPPGTSNTGELFF.

The chain couples TRBV2 to TRBJ2-2; no definite D call. The V end was cut by 6 bases, the J end by 0 bases, with 11 bases between. The V gene's germline CDR1 is SNHLY and CDR2 FYNNEI. CDR3 length: 15 amino acids. The CDR3 sequence is CASSPHITNTGELFF. DNA of the CDR3: TGTGCCAGCAGCCCTCATATTACGAACACCGGGGAGCTGTTTTTT.

This clonotype was recorded only once. The chain couples TRBV20-1 to TRBJ1-2, with TRBD1 as a possible D gene (5 bases). The CDR3 length is 10 residues. Trimming took off 4 bases at V and 5 bases at J, with 5 bases between the two ends. Per the germline V gene, CDR1 is DFQATT and CDR2 is SNEGSKA (reference sequence). The CDR3 DNA follows: TGCAGTGCTAAGGGGTATGGCTACACCTTC. Translating gives CSAKGYGYTF.

The rearrangement links TRBV9 to TRBJ2-7; 10 nucleotides agree with TRBD2. J lost 1 base, V lost 3 bases, and 4 bases had no gene match. This CDR3 is 15 amino acids long. CDR1 and CDR2 (germline): SGDLS, YYNGEE. The DNA for the CDR3 is TGTGCCAGCAGCGGTACTAGCGGGAATTCCTACGAGCAGTACTTC. Protein product: CASSGTSGNSYEQYF.

The chain uses TRBV4-1 and TRBJ1-2; 7 nucleotides line up with TRBD1. V trimming: 3 bases; J trimming: 2 bases; junction bases outside the gene matches: 12. In germline, CDR1 is MGHRA, CDR2 YSYEKL. The length of the CDR3 is 17 residues. The DNA for the CDR3 is TGCGCCAGCAGCCATCAACAGGGGCCTCAAAGAAACTATGGCTACACCTTC. It is translated as CASSHQQGPQRNYGYTF.

V and J are TRBV7-9 and TRBJ2-1; possibly TRBD1 or TRBD2 for D (5 bases each). Trimming left V 5 bases short and J 4 bases short, with 12 bases between. This CDR3 is built from 14 residues. Germline loops: CDR1 SEHNR, CDR2 FQNEAQ (reference sequence). The CDR3 DNA sequence: TGTGCCAGCAGCCTCGGGACGGATTACAATGAGCAGTTCTTC. Amino acids: CASSLGTDYNEQFF.

The J gene is TRBJ1-2, the V gene TRBV3-1; D call uncertain. The V gene lost 3 bases and the J gene lost 4 bases, with 12 bases spanning the gap. CDR1 LGHDT and CDR2 YNNKEL come from the germline V gene (reference sequence). This CDR3 comprises 14 residues. CDR3 nucleotide sequence: TGTGCCAGCAGCCATTCCGGGAGCGGCTATGGCTACACCTTC. Translated: CASSHSGSGYGYTF.

V usage is TRBV14 and J usage is TRBJ1-1; D gene ambiguous. Germline V lookup: CDR1 SGHDN, CDR2 FVKESK. The V gene lost 0 bases and the J gene lost 1 base, with 12 bases spanning the gap. The CDR3 is made up of 16 amino acids. This CDR3 is CASSQEWGGWNTEAFF. Here the CDR3 DNA reads TGTGCCAGCAGCCAAGAGTGGGGAGGGTGGAACACTGAAGCTTTCTTT.

This clonotype is a singleton in its sample. CDR3 bases: TGTGCCAGCAGTGGACGACTGTTTGGAGACTATGGCTACACCTTC. Translation: CASSGRLFGDYGYTF. J is TRBJ1-2 and V is TRBV27; D gene unclear. Germline V gene sequence: CDR1 MNHEY, CDR2 SMNVEV (reference sequence). This CDR3 spans 15 amino acids. V was clipped by 5 bases and J by 3 bases, with 16 bases between them.

The CDR3 here is CASSPRTSGGHYEQYF. The CDR3 DNA reads TGTGCCAGCAGCCCGAGGACTAGCGGGGGCCACTACGAGCAGTACTTC. The chain joins TRBV6-1 to TRBJ2-7; 13 bases agree with TRBD2. Germline values: CDR1 MNHNS, CDR2 SASEGT. This CDR3 comprises 16 residues. The junction had 8 bases not matched to a gene; V was cut back by 6 bases and J by 3 bases.